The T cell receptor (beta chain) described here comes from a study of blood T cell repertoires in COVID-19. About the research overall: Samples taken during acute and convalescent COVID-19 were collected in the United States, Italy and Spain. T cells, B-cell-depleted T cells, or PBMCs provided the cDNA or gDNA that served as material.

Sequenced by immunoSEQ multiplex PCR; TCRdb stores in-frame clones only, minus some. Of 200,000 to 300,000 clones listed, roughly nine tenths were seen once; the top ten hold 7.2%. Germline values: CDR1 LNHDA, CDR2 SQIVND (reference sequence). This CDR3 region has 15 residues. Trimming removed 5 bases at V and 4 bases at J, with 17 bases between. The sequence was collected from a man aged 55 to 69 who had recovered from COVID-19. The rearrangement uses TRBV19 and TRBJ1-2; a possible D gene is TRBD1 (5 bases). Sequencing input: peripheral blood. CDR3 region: CASSALAGPRYGYTF. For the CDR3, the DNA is TGTGCCAGTAGTGCCTTAGCGGGACCGCGCTATGGCTACACCTTC. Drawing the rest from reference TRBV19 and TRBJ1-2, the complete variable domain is DGGITQSPKYLFRKEGQNVTLSCEQNLNHDAMYWYRQDPGQGLRLIYYSQIVNDFQKGDIAEGYSVSREKKESFPLTVTSAQKNPTAFYLCASSALAGPRYGYTFGSGTRLTVV.